This TCR beta chain was sequenced during a study of identifying expanded T cells in peripheral blood (dated by TCRdb to about 2019). In the study overall: Four technical replicates, made by sequencing separate aliquots from the same pool of genomic DNA, were compared pairwise.

As for this clone: It has no known antigen specificity. The record has no base qualities; no much larger clone is one base away.

TCRbeta CDR3 regions were profiled by bias-controlled multiplex PCR amplification of genomic DNA with the immunoSEQ Assay. In the authors' own workflow: To quantify the absolute abundance of each unique TCRbeta CDR3 region, the sequences were collapsed and filtered. Differential abundance was tested with a binomial (Fisher-equivalent) model and with a beta-binomial model adding time-dependent variance fitted from healthy donors. Clones with fewer than 5 combined templates were excluded, and clones with Benjamini-Hochberg FDR below 0.01 were called differentially abundant. In the beta-binomial model, variance was expressed as a function of the total template count across the two samples, in the form v = (b*log(k)+a)^2. TCRdb limited this immuneACCESS table to in-frame rearrangements with V and J called. A share of clones is missing; checked studies link under half to unresolved V genes, and the rest is unexplained. For V, J and clone size, that table is used; D and trimming come from the DNA. The sample table shows approximately 130,000 clones, and approximately 84% are seen once. The ten largest clones take up approximately 3% of the sample.

No immune events such as infections were documented for the healthy donors during the collection period. Healthy-donor blood repertoires served as a training cohort to calibrate time-dependent variance in a beta-binomial model of T-cell clone differential abundance. The training cohort comprised approximately 10 healthy donors, 3 female and 7 male. The donors were between about 29 and 64 years old, with an average age of roughly 40 years. Whole blood was collected from each healthy donor at three time points spaced approximately 2 weeks apart and obtained from a commercial supplier. For immunosequencing, genomic DNA was extracted from unsorted whole blood. From the cysteine through the phenylalanine, the CDR3 covers 16 amino acids. Only the CDR3 DNA is retained, 48 bases long and in frame from the first base. V was cut back by 6 bases and J by 0 bases, leaving a gap of 17 bases between them. The germline V gene (reference sequence) sets CDR1 to LNHDA and CDR2 to SQIVND.

Results the study describes overall, beyond this receptor: In all healthy donors, the variance in clone template counts between samples taken roughly 14 days apart rose significantly as total template count increased. The authors expected that over much longer intervals, such as months to years, biological variance in healthy repertoires might increase even further. The beta-binomial model significantly reduced the number of clones called differentially abundant and the false-positive rate across all healthy-donor time intervals. The binomial model flagged about 1.3 differentially abundant clones between technical replicates, compared with approximately 16 over about 2 weeks and 18 to 20 over approximately four weeks.

The source of this sequence is a person between 18 and 75 years old in good health. The sequence is built from TRBV19 and TRBJ1-1; TRBD1 is a possible D gene, resting on 5 matching bases. Sequenced input: blood. For the CDR3, the sequence is CASRDTNGLMNTEAFF. The DNA reads TGTGCCAGTAGGGACACTAATGGTCTAATGAACACTGAAGCTTTCTTT.